These T cell receptor beta chains were read from a single sample in a study of blood T cell repertoires in COVID-19. Assay used: immunoSEQ multiplex PCR; TCRdb lists only in-frame clones, some missing. The repertoire holds a few hundred thousand clones, with 91% as singletons. The specimen was PBMCs or T cells enriched from blood (not recorded which). The source of these receptors is a woman aged 40 to 55 who had been exposed to COVID-19. Both conserved end residues are part of each CDR3. A D gene is named only where the DNA matches it firmly. Not every row has a clone size; where given, it reads once, few, many or a size class.

v_call,j_call,clone_size,d_call,cdr3_nt,cdr3_aa
TRBV7-3,TRBJ1-1,.,.,TGTGCCAGCAGCCCCAGGGTGAACACTGAAGCTTTCTTT,CASSPRVNTEAFF
TRBV5-1,TRBJ1-2,.,TRBD1,TGCGCCAGCAGCTTGGCGGACAGGGAGGGTGGCTACACCTTC,CASSLADREGGYTF
TRBV7-9,TRBJ2-5,.,.,TGTGCCAGCAGCTACCAAGCCAGACAGCTCCAAGAGACCCAGTACTTC,CASSYQARQLQETQYF
TRBV13,TRBJ2-7,few,.,TGTGCCAGCAGCTTAGGCGGTAACGAGCAGTACTTC,CASSLGGNEQYF
TRBV6-1,TRBJ1-6,.,.,TGTGCCAGCAGTGAACAGGGGAATGCTTCACCCCTCCACTTT,CASSEQGNASPLHF
TRBV10-3,TRBJ1-6,.,.,TGTGCCATCAGTGACTTTATGAATTCACCCCTCCACTTT,CAISDFMNSPLHF
TRBV19,TRBJ2-3,.,TRBD2,TGTGCCACCTACCCCGGAGCTAGCGGGGGAGATACGCAGTATTTT,CATYPGASGGDTQYF
TRBV7-3,TRBJ2-3,.,.,TGTGCCAGCAGCCCCGGCCGGGGTGTTAGCACAGATACGCAGTATTTT,CASSPGRGVSTDTQYF
TRBV10-3,TRBJ1-1,.,.,TGTGCCATCAGTGAGGAGGGGGGGCGAGCTTTCTTT,CAISEEGGRAFF
TRBV7-9,TRBJ2-3,once,.,TGTGCCAGCAGCCCAAAAGGGAGGCGGTCTAGCACAGATACGCAGTATTTT,CASSPKGRRSSTDTQYF
TRBV11-2,TRBJ2-7,.,TRBD1,TGTGCCAGCAGCTTAGATCCGGGACAGGGGTCGAACGAGCAGTACTTC,CASSLDPGQGSNEQYF
TRBV7-2,TRBJ1-2,.,.,TGTGCCAGCAGCCCTGGATCGGACATTTATGGCTACACCTTC,CASSPGSDIYGYTF
TRBV10-3,TRBJ2-5,.,.,TGTGCCATCAGTGACGGGAGGAGGGGGGAGACCCAGTACTTC,CAISDGRRGETQYF
TRBV6-5,TRBJ2-5,.,.,TGTGCCAGCAGAAGACAGCTTCAAGAGACCCAGTACTTC,CASRRQLQETQYF
TRBV7-3,TRBJ1-1,.,.,TGTGCCAGCAGCTTAACTGGGGGGACTGAAGCTTTCTTT,CASSLTGGTEAFF
TRBV7-2,TRBJ2-1,.,.,TGTGCCAGCAGCTCGTACGGTGTATACAATGAGCAGTTCTTC,CASSSYGVYNEQFF
TRBV5-1,TRBJ1-3,.,.,TGCGCCAGCAGCGCGGACGGGAGCTCTGGAAACACCATATATTTT,CASSADGSSGNTIYF
TRBV6-5,TRBJ2-1,once,.,TGTGCCAGCAGTTACGCGGCCGCGCTTGAGCAGTTCTTC,CASSYAAALEQFF
TRBV9,TRBJ1-2,.,.,TGTGCCAGCAGCACCGGACAGACTACTAACTATGGCTACACCTTC,CASSTGQTTNYGYTF
TRBV6-5,TRBJ2-5,once,TRBD1,TGTGCCACCAAACCGGGACAGGGGGCCCGGGAGACCCAGTACTTC,CATKPGQGARETQYF
TRBV7-8,TRBJ1-5,.,.,TGTGCCAGCAGCCCCCACCCGACACCCCGAGATAATCAGCCCCAGCATTTT,CASSPHPTPRDNQPQHF
TRBV10-2,TRBJ2-3,.,TRBD2,TGCGCCAGCAGAGCCTTAGCGGGGGGCGGAGATACGCAGTATTTT,CASRALAGGGDTQYF
TRBV10-3,TRBJ2-3,.,TRBD2,TGTGCCATCAGTGAGTCCTCTAGCGGGGGGGGAACAGATACGCAGTATTTT,CAISESSSGGGTDTQYF
TRBV6-1,TRBJ2-1,.,.,TGTGCCAGCAGTGAAGGGACTAATTACAATGAGCAGTTCTTC,CASSEGTNYNEQFF
TRBV7-9,TRBJ1-2,.,.,TGTGCCAGCAGCCCGGACGTCGACCCGGGAGGCTACACCTTC,CASSPDVDPGGYTF
TRBV6-9,TRBJ1-2,.,.,TGTGCCAGCAGTCCCAGGGTAGACGGCTACACCTTC,CASSPRVDGYTF
TRBV7-2,TRBJ1-3,once,.,TGTGCCAGCAGCCCATACGGACGGGGGATCTCTGGAAACACCATATATTTT,CASSPYGRGISGNTIYF
TRBV19,TRBJ1-2,.,.,TGTGCCAGTAGTATTCCCCGCTATGGCTACACCTTC,CASSIPRYGYTF
TRBV9,TRBJ2-3,.,.,TGTGCCAGCAGCGAAGGAGCGGGCGTGGACACAGATACGCAGTATTTT,CASSEGAGVDTDTQYF
TRBV19,TRBJ1-2,.,.,TGTGCCAGTATGGGCGGGGATCTGAGATATGGCTACACCTTC,CASMGGDLRYGYTF
TRBV30,TRBJ1-3,.,.,TGTGCCTGGACCCTCGACAGTTTCTCTGGAAACACCATATATTTT,CAWTLDSFSGNTIYF
TRBV24-1,TRBJ2-1,.,TRBD2,TGTGCCACCAGTGACCTCGGACTAGCGGGGGGTTCCTACAATGAGCAGTTCTTC,CATSDLGLAGGSYNEQFF
TRBV27,TRBJ2-7,.,TRBD1,TGTGCCAGCAGGGACCGGGACAGCTACGAGCAGTACTTC,CASRDRDSYEQYF
TRBV9,TRBJ2-1,.,.,TGTGCCAGCAGCGCTGAGATTGCAGCGGGCCCCTACAATGAGCAGTTCTTC,CASSAEIAAGPYNEQFF
TRBV29-1,TRBJ2-1,.,TRBD2,TGCAGCGTTACGGGACTACGGGATGAGCAGTTCTTC,CSVTGLRDEQFF
TRBV5-4,TRBJ2-2,.,.,TGTGCCAGCAGCTTGGTCCCAACAGGATCCGGGGAGCTGTTTTTT,CASSLVPTGSGELFF
TRBV10-2,TRBJ2-2,.,TRBD1,TGCGCCAGCAGGCCCGGGACAGTGAGCGGGGAGCTGTTTTTT,CASRPGTVSGELFF
TRBV24-1,TRBJ2-1,.,.,TGTGCCACCAGTGACCCTTCGACAGATTACAATGAGCAGTTCTTC,CATSDPSTDYNEQFF
TRBV6-1,TRBJ1-2,.,TRBD1,TGTGCCAGCAGCGAAGGGGGGACAGGGGGCCGAGGGAATGGCTACACCTTC,CASSEGGTGGRGNGYTF
TRBV5-5,TRBJ2-7,.,TRBD1,TGTGCCAGCAGCTTGGACAGGGGGCTTATGAGGCAGTACTTC,CASSLDRGLMRQYF
TRBV4-3,TRBJ2-7,once,.,TGCGCCAGCAGCCAAGAGTTAGGGGGTGCGACCTACGAGCAGTACTTC,CASSQELGGATYEQYF
TRBV5-1,TRBJ2-2,.,TRBD1,TGCGCCAGCAGCTTGGCCGACAGGGGGCACACCGGGGAGCTGTTTTTT,CASSLADRGHTGELFF
TRBV30,TRBJ1-1,.,.,TGTGCCTGGAGGGGAGGAGGAGGGACTGAAGCTTTCTTT,CAWRGGGGTEAFF
TRBV7-3,TRBJ1-2,.,.,TGTGCCAGCAGCTTATTGACAGGCGGTGGCTACACCTTC,CASSLLTGGGYTF
TRBV25-1,TRBJ1-6,.,TRBD1,TGTGCCAGCAGTGGGGGACAGGGGCCGAGTTCACCCCTCCACTTT,CASSGGQGPSSPLHF
TRBV2,TRBJ2-7,.,.,TGTGCCAGCCACCCTTACTCGGGGGGCGTTGACGAGCAGTACTTC,CASHPYSGGVDEQYF
TRBV5-1,TRBJ2-7,.,TRBD2,TGCGCCAGCAGCTTGGTAGTAGGACTAGAGGCCGAGCAGTACTTC,CASSLVVGLEAEQYF
TRBV30,TRBJ1-4,.,.,TGTGCCTGGAACCTATACAGTTTTAATGAAAAACTGTTTTTT,CAWNLYSFNEKLFF
TRBV7-2,TRBJ1-2,once,TRBD1,TGTGCCAGCAGCGTACCGGGACAGGGGGCGCGGGGCTACACCTTC,CASSVPGQGARGYTF
TRBV9,TRBJ2-1,.,.,TGTGCCAGCAGCCTAGGGGGAGGGAGGGCCAACAATGAGCAGTTCTTC,CASSLGGGRANNEQFF
TRBV7-6,TRBJ1-2,.,.,TGTGCCAGCAGCTTAGGCGGGGGGGCAGGTGGCTACACCTTC,CASSLGGGAGGYTF
TRBV5-1,TRBJ2-2,once,TRBD2,TGCGCCAGCAGCTTCCCAGCGGGGGTTACCGGGGAGCTGTTTTTT,CASSFPAGVTGELFF
TRBV19,TRBJ2-2,once,TRBD1,TGTGCCAGTAGTAAAAGGGACAGGGGTGCCGGGGAGCTGTTTTTT,CASSKRDRGAGELFF